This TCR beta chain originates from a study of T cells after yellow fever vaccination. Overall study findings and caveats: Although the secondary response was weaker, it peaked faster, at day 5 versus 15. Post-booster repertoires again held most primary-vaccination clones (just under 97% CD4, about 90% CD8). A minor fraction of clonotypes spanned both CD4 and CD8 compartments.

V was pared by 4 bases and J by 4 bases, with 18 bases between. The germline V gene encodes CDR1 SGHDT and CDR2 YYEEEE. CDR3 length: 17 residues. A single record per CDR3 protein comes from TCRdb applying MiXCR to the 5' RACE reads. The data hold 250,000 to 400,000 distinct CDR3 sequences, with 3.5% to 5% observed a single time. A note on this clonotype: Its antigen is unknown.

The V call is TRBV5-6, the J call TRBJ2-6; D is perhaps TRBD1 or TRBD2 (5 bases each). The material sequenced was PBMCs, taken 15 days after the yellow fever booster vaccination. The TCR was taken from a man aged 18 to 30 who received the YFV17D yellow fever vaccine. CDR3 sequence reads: CASSKGPVTSGANVLTF. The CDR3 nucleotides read TGTGCCAGCAGCAAGGGACCTGTCACGAGCGGGGCCAACGTCCTGACTTTC.